These 9 T cell receptor beta chains originate from one sample sequenced in a study of cytomegalovirus exposure and HLA in healthy donors. Assay used: immunoSEQ multiplex PCR; TCRdb lists only in-frame clones, some missing. Of a few hundred thousand clones listed, around 90% are singletons. Sequenced input: PBMCs. All receptors derive from a woman between 18 and 29 years old in good health and CMV-seronegative.

The chain recombines TRBV28 with TRBJ2-1, with 8 bases identical to TRBD2. CDR3 length: 15 amino acids. Germline trimming cut 2 bases from V and 7 bases from J; bases unmatched to any gene: 7. Looked up from germline, CDR1 is MDHEN and CDR2 is SYDVKM. CDR3 loop: CASSLKGTRLNEQFF. CDR3 nucleotide sequence: TGTGCCAGCAGTTTAAAGGGGACTAGGTTGAATGAGCAGTTCTTC.

The chain recombines TRBV7-9 with TRBJ1-1, with 10 positions matching TRBD1. The V and J ends lost 1 base and 4 bases, in that order; junction bases with no gene match: 3. The CDR3 loop spans 15 amino acids. CDR1 SEHNR and CDR2 FQNEAQ come from the germline V gene (reference sequence). CDR3 nucleotides: TGTGCCAGCAGCTTAGGGGACAGGGGCGGCACTGAAGCTTTCTTT. Translating it yields CASSLGDRGGTEAFF.

V gene TRBV6-5 combines with J gene TRBJ2-3; 11 positions match TRBD2. V was pared by 0 bases and J by 5 bases, with 4 bases of the junction left unmatched. Germline-derived CDR1 and CDR2 are MNHEY and SVGAGI. This CDR3 contains 16 residues. The CDR3 DNA is TGTGCCAGCAGTTACTCGGGGGGGACTAGCGGAGATACGCAGTATTTT. It specifies CASSYSGGTSGDTQYF.

The chain uses TRBV6-5 and TRBJ1-2; D gene unclear. The CDR3 consists of 14 residues. With 2 bases removed from V and 2 bases from J, the gap between germline ends came to 9 bases. CDR1 is MNHEY, CDR2 SVGAGI, per germline. This chain's CDR3 is CASSYDFRNYGYTF. CDR3 bases: TGTGCCAGCAGTTACGATTTTAGAAACTATGGCTACACCTTC.

This clone appeared once. The chain carries TRBV10-3 and TRBJ2-3, with a weak D call TRBD2 (7 bases). Germline V lookup: CDR1 ENHRY, CDR2 SYGVKD. The CDR3 has 14 residues. V was cut by 4 bases and J by 6 bases, with 14 bases left in between. The CDR3 DNA follows: TGTGCCATCAGTGGGGCTGGGGGGGCCGATACGCAGTATTTT. Translated: CAISGAGGADTQYF.

This clone was observed a single time. The V gene is TRBV27, the J gene TRBJ2-5; 8 positions match TRBD2. From germline, CDR1 is MNHEY and CDR2 SMNVEV (reference sequence). V shed 3 bases and J 2 bases; nucleotides not matched to a gene: 8. The CDR3 runs 16 residues. The CDR3 here is CASSLSSGQLQETQYF. As DNA, the CDR3 is TGTGCCAGCAGTTTGTCTAGCGGGCAGCTTCAAGAGACCCAGTACTTC.

The chain has TRBV19 and TRBJ2-1, with TRBD2 matching 8 bases. CDR1 is LNHDA, CDR2 SQIVND, per germline (reference sequence). The CDR3 spans 14 residues. V lost 9 bases and J lost 0; bases outside the gene matches: 4. The DNA of the CDR3 is TGTGCCAGCGTAGCGGGAAGCTCCTACAATGAGCAGTTCTTC. Its translation: CASVAGSSYNEQFF.

The chain is built from TRBV6-1 and TRBJ2-2, with D possibly matching TRBD2 (5 bases). Germline V CDR1 and CDR2: MNHNS, SASEGT. Between the trimmed V and J ends, which lost 8 bases and 0 bases, there was a span of 13 bases. The CDR3 consists of 15 residues. The CDR3 loop is CASGLLSANTGELFF. The CDR3 DNA reads TGTGCCAGCGGACTGCTGAGCGCGAACACCGGGGAGCTGTTTTTT.

CDR3 in DNA: TGCGCCAGCAGCCAGGGCCCCCTTGAGACCCAGTACTTC. This codes for CASSQGPLETQYF. V gene TRBV5-1 combines with J gene TRBJ2-5; D is possibly TRBD1 (5 bases). The V end lost 4 bases, the J end lost 5 bases, and 12 bases lay between the germline ends. Germline V gene data show CDR1 as SGHRS and CDR2 as YFSETQ. The CDR3 contains 13 residues.